The clone carrying this T cell receptor (beta chain) was seen many times. The target antigen is unknown. Time point noted: patch test 1, 2 weeks after DPC sensitization. Sample treatment: therapeutic diphenylcyclopropenone sensitization with weekly scalp DPC. The sample is drawn from a study of human T cells and chemical hapten exposure. Study background: Small pooled library volume differences chiefly drove per-sample TCR yield variation. Whole-study findings and limits: There were significantly more large CDR3 similarity clusters among expanded TCRs than among controls. TCRs at high frequency, those above 1 in 1000, did not change with DPC sensitization.

TCRdb itself ran the RACE reads through MiXCR, one entry per CDR3 protein. The sample shows roughly 380,000 distinct CDR3 sequences, approximately 5.1% of them seen only once. The germline V and J ends were trimmed by 6 bases and 2 bases, with 8 bases remaining between them. The CDR3 extends over 13 amino acids. Germline CDR1 MNHEY, CDR2 SMNVEV (reference sequence). The chain carries TRBV27 and TRBJ1-5, with a tentative D call TRBD1 (5 bases). The source of this sequence is a woman aged 45-60 years with alopecia areata. Some clones in this sample may be carry-over from other donors' samples. The starting material was whole blood, obtained in connection with sensitization to the hapten diphenylcyclopropenone (DPC). CDR3 region: CASRKTGNQPQHF. As DNA, the CDR3 is TGTGCCAGCAGGAAGACAGGCAATCAGCCCCAGCATTTT.